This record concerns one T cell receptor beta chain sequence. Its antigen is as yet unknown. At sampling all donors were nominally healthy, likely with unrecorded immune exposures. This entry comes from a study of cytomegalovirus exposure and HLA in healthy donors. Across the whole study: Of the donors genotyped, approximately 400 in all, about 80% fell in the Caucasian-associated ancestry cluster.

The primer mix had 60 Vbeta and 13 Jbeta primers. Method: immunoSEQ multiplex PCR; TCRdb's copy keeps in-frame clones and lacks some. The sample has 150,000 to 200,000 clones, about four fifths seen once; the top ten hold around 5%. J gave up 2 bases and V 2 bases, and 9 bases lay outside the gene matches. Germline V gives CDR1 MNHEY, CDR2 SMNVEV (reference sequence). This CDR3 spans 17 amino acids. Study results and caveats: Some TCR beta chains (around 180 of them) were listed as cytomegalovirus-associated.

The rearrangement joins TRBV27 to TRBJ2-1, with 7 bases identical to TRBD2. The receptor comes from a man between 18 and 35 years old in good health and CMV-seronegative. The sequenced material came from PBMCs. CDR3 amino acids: CASSLGGGSGTYNEQFF. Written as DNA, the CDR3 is TGTGCCAGCAGTTTAGGGGGAGGGAGCGGGACCTACAATGAGCAGTTCTTC.